Listed below are T cell receptor beta chains from one sample, sequenced in a study of molecular identifiers for immune sequencing clone quantification. MiXCR was run by TCRdb on the PCR reads, yielding one entry per CDR3 protein. The profile shows some 65,000 distinct CDR3 sequences, 18% of them singletons. The sample was naive CD8+ T cells from blood, with Jurkat cell RNA spiked in. The receptors come from a human donor in good health. Some libraries in this study had Jurkat cell RNA spiked in. Each CDR3 is given with its conserved first and last residue. A D gene is named only where the DNA matches it firmly. Rows may omit the clone size; those that give it use once, few, many or a size class.

few,TRBV6-5,TRBJ2-7,-,TGTGCCAGCAGTTACACAGGGTCTGGATACGAGCAGTACTTC,CASSYTGSGYEQYF
-,TRBV20-1,TRBJ1-4,-,TGCAGTGCTAGAGATCCCAGCAGGGCTCAGGATCAAAAACTGTTTTTT,CSARDPSRAQDQKLFF
few,TRBV19,TRBJ2-1,-,TGTGCCAGTAGTACGTTGGGGGGATCGGACCGACTATATACCCCCGACAATGAGCAGTTCTTC,CASSTLGGSDRLYTPDNEQFF
many,TRBV4-1,TRBJ2-5,-,TGCGCCAGCAGCCCTTGGGGGAACCTTCAAGAGACCCAGTACTTC,CASSPWGNLQETQYF
many,TRBV27,TRBJ2-7,-,TGTGCCAGCAGTTTATCGGCTAGCTCCTACGAGCAGTACTTC,CASSLSASSYEQYF
many,TRBV4-3,TRBJ1-3,-,TGCGCCAGCAGCCAAGGAGGGGGTCTTGAGGACACCATATATTTT,CASSQGGGLEDTIYF
many,TRBV29-1,TRBJ2-7,TRBD1,TGCAGCGTTGTGACAGGGAGCTCCTACGAGCAGTACTTC,CSVVTGSSYEQYF
-,TRBV7-8,TRBJ2-1,-,TGTGCCAGCAGCTTAATTTCGGGACTGAACTCCTACAATGAGCAGTTCTTC,CASSLISGLNSYNEQFF
many,TRBV6-1,TRBJ2-5,-,TGTGCCAGCAGTGAATTGGGGGGGCGGTTTGAGACCCAGTACTTC,CASSELGGRFETQYF
few,TRBV12-3/TRBV12-4,TRBJ2-1,TRBD2,TGTGCCAGCAGCCCCACTAGCGTTGATGAGCAGTTCTTC,CASSPTSVDEQFF
few,TRBV11-2,TRBJ2-7,-,TGTGCCAGCAGCTTAATGCCAGCGGACCACGAGCAGTACTTC,CASSLMPADHEQYF
many,TRBV7-8,TRBJ2-1,-,TGTGCCAGCAGCCCTTTAGCGGACAGCCCCTACAATGAGCAGTTCTTC,CASSPLADSPYNEQFF
few,TRBV12-3/TRBV12-4,TRBJ1-5,TRBD1,TGTGCCAGCAGTCCGGACAGGGGACAGCCCCAGCATTTT,CASSPDRGQPQHF
many,TRBV5-1,TRBJ1-1,-,TGCGCCAGCAGCTTGGGGCCGGTCGGCACTGAAGCTTTCTTT,CASSLGPVGTEAFF
-,TRBV28,TRBJ1-3,-,TGTGCCAGCAGCCGAAGAATAGCACAGGGTGAAAACACCATATATTTT,CASSRRIAQGENTIYF
-,TRBV4-3,TRBJ2-1,TRBD2,TGCGCCAGCAGCCAGAGACTAGCGGGAATCAGTGAGCAGTTCTTC,CASSQRLAGISEQFF
-,TRBV11-3,TRBJ2-7,-,TGTGCCAGCAGCTTAGGGGACATTAGGTCCTACGAGCAGTACTTC,CASSLGDIRSYEQYF
many,TRBV20-1,TRBJ2-1,-,TGCAGTGCTATTCCACAGGGAATTGAGCAGTTCTTC,CSAIPQGIEQFF
many,TRBV9,TRBJ2-2,-,TGTGCCAGCCGCTCAGGGTATACCGGGGAGCTGTTTTTT,CASRSGYTGELFF
many,TRBV7-8,TRBJ1-1,-,TGTGCCAGCAGCCCCAGACAGCAGAACACTGAAGCTTTCTTT,CASSPRQQNTEAFF
-,TRBV28,TRBJ2-5,TRBD1,TGTGCCAGCAGTTTTGCCCGGACAGGGGGCATGGAGACCCAGTACTTC,CASSFARTGGMETQYF
-,TRBV4-1,TRBJ2-2,-,TGCGCCAGCAGCCATGTTAACACCGGGGAGCTGTTTTTT,CASSHVNTGELFF
many,TRBV29-1,TRBJ2-6,-,TGCAGCGTTCGGACCCTCTCTGGGGCCAACGTCCTGACTTTC,CSVRTLSGANVLTF
many,TRBV7-9,TRBJ2-6,TRBD2,TGTGCCAGCAGCTACGGACTAGCGGGAGGGTGGTCCGGGGCCAACGTCCTGACTTTC,CASSYGLAGGWSGANVLTF
many,TRBV6-5,TRBJ2-5,-,TGTGCCAGCAGTCCTACCGGGCCGGAAGACCAAGAGACCCAGTACTTC,CASSPTGPEDQETQYF
many,TRBV4-1,TRBJ2-7,TRBD1,TGCGCCAGCAGCCAAAGGACAGGAACCAATGCCTACGAGCAGTACTTC,CASSQRTGTNAYEQYF
-,TRBV14,TRBJ2-1,TRBD2,TGTGCCAGCAGCCCGCCACTAGCGCTCAGCTCCTACAATGAGCAGTTCTTC,CASSPPLALSSYNEQFF
many,TRBV6-2/TRBV6-3,TRBJ2-1,TRBD2,TGTGCCAGCAGTACCTTAGCGGGAGGACGAAACAATGAGCAGTTCTTC,CASSTLAGGRNNEQFF
few,TRBV5-8,TRBJ1-5,-,TGTGCCAGCAGCACCAGAGGAAATCAGCCCCAGCGTTTT,CASSTRGNQPQRF
few,TRBV12-5,TRBJ2-2,-,TGTGCTAGTGGTTTGTTCGAAACCGTGGAGCTGTTTTTT,CASGLFETVELFF
many,TRBV7-9,TRBJ2-1,TRBD2,TGTGCCAGCAGCTCTCCCTCATTAGCGGGAGTGGGGGATGAGCAGTTCTTC,CASSSPSLAGVGDEQFF